The next 5 T cell receptor beta chains were all read from a single sample in a study of T cells in Graves' hyperthyroidism and ophthalmopathy. TCR beta CDR3 region amplification was performed from RNA transcripts. HTBI primers were employed in a first-round RT-PCR of the TCR CDR3. A single record per CDR3 protein comes from TCRdb applying MiXCR to the multiplex PCR reads. The sample lists 490,000 or so distinct CDR3 sequences, 15% to 20% occurring once. Specimen: blood. These receptors all come from a man between 35 and 55 years old with Graves' ophthalmopathy.

CDR3 amino acids: CASSFGVANTEAFF. CDR3 nucleotide sequence: TGCGCCAGCAGCTTTGGGGTGGCGAACACTGAAGCTTTCTTT. This chain connects TRBV5-1 to TRBJ1-1; D call uncertain. Between the trimmed V and J ends, which lost 2 bases and 1 base, there was a span of 9 bases. This CDR3 is built from 14 residues. The germline V gene has CDR1 SGHRS and CDR2 YFSETQ.

CDR3 region: CASSSGFGGNTIYF. As DNA, the CDR3 is TGTGCCAGCAGCTCAGGGTTTGGAGGAAACACCATATATTTT. This chain links TRBV7-3 with TRBJ1-3, with D possibly being TRBD1 (5 bases). This CDR3 contains 14 residues. Trimming cost V 4 bases and J 4 bases, with 11 bases left between them. Per the germline V gene, CDR1 is SGHTA and CDR2 is FQGTGA.

The table lists this clonotype with a few counts. This chain connects TRBV5-1 to TRBJ2-3; 12 positions agree with TRBD2. Germline CDR1 and CDR2: SGHRS and YFSETQ. V lost 5 bases, J lost 4 bases, and 8 bases stayed unmatched. The CDR3 spans 16 residues. The CDR3, as DNA: TGCGCCAGCAGTAAAACTAGCGGGAGGCGGGCAGATACGCAGTATTTT. This translates into CASSKTSGRRADTQYF.

This chain connects TRBV6-1 to TRBJ2-6; 10 bases are a match to TRBD2. J was trimmed by 4 bases and V by 7 bases; bases with no gene match: 10. This CDR3 has 17 residues. Germline V gene data show CDR1 as MNHNS and CDR2 as SASEGT. DNA of the CDR3: TGTGCCAGCAAACCGCCCCTAGCGGGAGACGGGGCCAACGTCCTGACTTTC. Amino acid sequence: CASKPPLAGDGANVLTF.

V and J are TRBV10-3 and TRBJ2-1; no reliable D call. In germline, CDR1 is ENHRY, CDR2 SYGVKD. V was cut by 4 bases and J by 0 bases, with 16 bases left in between. The CDR3 is 17 residues long. This chain's CDR3 is CAISAQSGLGSYNEQFF. For the CDR3, the DNA is TGTGCCATCAGTGCCCAGTCAGGCCTTGGCTCCTACAATGAGCAGTTCTTC.